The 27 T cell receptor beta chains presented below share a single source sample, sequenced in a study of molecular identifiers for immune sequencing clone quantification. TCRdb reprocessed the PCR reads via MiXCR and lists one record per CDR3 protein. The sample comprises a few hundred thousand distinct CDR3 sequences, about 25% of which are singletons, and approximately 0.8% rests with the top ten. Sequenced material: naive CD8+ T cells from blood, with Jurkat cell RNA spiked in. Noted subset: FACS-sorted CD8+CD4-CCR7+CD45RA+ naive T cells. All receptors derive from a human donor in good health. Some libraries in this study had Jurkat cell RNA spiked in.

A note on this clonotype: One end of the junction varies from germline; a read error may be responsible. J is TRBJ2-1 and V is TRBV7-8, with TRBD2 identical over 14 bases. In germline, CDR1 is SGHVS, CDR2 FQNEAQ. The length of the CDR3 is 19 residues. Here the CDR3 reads CAGSSLPGLAGGLYNEQFF. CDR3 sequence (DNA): TGTGCCGGCAGCTCGCTACCCGGACTAGCGGGGGGTCTATACAATGAGCAGTTCTTC.

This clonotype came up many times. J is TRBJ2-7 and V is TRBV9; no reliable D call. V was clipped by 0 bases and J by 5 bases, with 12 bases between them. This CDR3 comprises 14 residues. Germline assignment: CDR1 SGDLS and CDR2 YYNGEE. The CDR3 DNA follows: TGTGCCAGCAGCGTAGATGGGCAGCTGGACGAGCAGTACTTC. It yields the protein CASSVDGQLDEQYF.

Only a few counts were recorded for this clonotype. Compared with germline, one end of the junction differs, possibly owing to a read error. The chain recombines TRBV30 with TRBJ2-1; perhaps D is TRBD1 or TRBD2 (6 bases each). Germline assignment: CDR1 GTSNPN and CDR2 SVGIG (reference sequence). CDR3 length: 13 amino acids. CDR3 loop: CALGGSFLNEQSF. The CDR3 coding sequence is TGTGCCTTGGGGGGCAGTTTTCTTAATGAGCAGTCCTTC.

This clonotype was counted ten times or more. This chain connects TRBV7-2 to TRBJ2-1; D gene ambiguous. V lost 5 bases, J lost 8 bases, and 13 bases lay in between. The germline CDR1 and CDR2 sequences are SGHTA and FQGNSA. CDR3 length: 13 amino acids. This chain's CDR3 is CASSGSVLDEQFF. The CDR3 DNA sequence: TGTGCCAGCAGCGGTTCAGTATTGGATGAGCAGTTCTTC.

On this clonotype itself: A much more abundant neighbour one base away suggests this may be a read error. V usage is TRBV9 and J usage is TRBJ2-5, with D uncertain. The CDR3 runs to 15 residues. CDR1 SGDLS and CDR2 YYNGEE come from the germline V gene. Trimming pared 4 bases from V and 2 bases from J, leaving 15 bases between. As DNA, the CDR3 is TGTGCCAGCAGCCTAACGGGCGGTAAACAAGAGACCCAGTACTTC. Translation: CASSLTGGKQETQYF.

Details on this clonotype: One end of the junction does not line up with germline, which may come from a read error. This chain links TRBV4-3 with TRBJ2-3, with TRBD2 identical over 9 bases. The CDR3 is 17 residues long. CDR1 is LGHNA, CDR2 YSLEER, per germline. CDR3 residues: CARSQDRAGGPPDTPYF. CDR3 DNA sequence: TGCGCCCGCAGCCAAGATCGAGCGGGAGGTCCGCCAGATACGCCGTATTTT.

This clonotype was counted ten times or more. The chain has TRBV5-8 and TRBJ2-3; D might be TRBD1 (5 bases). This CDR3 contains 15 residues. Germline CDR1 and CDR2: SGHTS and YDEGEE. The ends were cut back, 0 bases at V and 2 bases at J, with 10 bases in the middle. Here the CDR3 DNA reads TGTGCCAGCAGCTTGGAGCAGGGATACACAGATACGCAGTATTTT. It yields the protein CASSLEQGYTDTQYF.

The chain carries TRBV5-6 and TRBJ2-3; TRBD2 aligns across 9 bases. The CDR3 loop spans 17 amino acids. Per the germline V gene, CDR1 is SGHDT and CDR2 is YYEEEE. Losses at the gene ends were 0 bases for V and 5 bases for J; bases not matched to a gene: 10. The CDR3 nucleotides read TGTGCCAGCAGCTTGGTACTTGTGACTAGCGGAGGAGATACGCAGTATTTT. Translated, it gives CASSLVLVTSGGDTQYF.

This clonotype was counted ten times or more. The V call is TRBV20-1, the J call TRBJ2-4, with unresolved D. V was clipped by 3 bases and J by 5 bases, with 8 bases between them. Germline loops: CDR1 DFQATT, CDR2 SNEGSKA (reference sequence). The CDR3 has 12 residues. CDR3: CSASQLENIQYF. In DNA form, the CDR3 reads TGCAGTGCTAGCCAGCTGGAAAACATTCAGTACTTC.

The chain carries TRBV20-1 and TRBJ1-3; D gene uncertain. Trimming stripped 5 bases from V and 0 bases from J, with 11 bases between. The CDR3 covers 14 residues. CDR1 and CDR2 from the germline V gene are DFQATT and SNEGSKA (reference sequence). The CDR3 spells CSAPGFNSGNTIYF. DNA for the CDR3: TGCAGTGCTCCGGGATTTAACTCTGGAAACACCATATATTTT.

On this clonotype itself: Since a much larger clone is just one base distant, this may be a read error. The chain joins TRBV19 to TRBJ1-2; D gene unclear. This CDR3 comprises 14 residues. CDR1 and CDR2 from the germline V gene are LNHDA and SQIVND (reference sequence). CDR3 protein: CASSIMWSNYGSTF. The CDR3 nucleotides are TGTGCCAGTAGTATCATGTGGAGCAACTATGGCTCCACCTTC.

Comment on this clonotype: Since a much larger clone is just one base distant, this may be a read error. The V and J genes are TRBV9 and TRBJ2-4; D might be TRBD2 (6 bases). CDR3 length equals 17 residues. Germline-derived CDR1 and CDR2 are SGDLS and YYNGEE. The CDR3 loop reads CVSSVNGGTLAKNIQYF. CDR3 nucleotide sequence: TGTGTCAGCAGCGTAAACGGCGGGACGCTAGCCAAAAACATTCAGTACTTC.

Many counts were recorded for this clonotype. The CDR3 region has the DNA TGTGCCAGCAGCGACGGGACAGGTACAGGCACAGATACGCAGTATTTT. It translates to CASSDGTGTGTDTQYF. The chain is built from TRBV7-9 and TRBJ2-3; TRBD1 aligns across 8 bases. Germline CDR1 SEHNR, CDR2 FQNEAQ (reference sequence). Germline trimming cut 5 bases from V and 1 base from J; bases unmatched to any gene: 8. This CDR3 is built from 16 residues.

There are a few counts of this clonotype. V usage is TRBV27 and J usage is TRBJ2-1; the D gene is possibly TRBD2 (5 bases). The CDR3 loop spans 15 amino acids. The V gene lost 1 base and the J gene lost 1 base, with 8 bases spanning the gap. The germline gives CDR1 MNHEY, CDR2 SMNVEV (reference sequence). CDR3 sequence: CASSLLRASYNEQFF. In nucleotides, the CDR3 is TGTGCCAGCAGTTTATTGAGGGCTTCCTACAATGAGCAGTTCTTC.

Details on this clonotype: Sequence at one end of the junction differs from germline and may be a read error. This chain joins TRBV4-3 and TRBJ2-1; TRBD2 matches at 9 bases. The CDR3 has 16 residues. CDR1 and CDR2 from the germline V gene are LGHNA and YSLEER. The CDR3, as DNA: TGCGCCAGCAGCCAAGATTCTAGCGGGATTACGGCTGAGCTGTTCTTC. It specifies CASSQDSSGITAELFF.

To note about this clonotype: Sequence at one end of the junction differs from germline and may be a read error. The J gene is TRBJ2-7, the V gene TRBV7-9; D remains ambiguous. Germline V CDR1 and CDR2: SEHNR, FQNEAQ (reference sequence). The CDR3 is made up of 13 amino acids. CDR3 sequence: CARSFAGPSEPYF. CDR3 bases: TGTGCCCGCAGCTTCGCCGGCCCCTCCGAGCCGTACTTC.

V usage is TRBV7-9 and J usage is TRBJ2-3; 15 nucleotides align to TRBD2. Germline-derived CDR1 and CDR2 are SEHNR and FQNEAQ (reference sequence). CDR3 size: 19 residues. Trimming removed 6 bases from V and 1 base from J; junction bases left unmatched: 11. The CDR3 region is CASSSTGTSGGTGTDTQYF. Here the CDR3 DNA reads TGTGCCAGCAGTTCTACGGGGACTAGCGGGGGGACTGGCACAGATACGCAGTATTTT.

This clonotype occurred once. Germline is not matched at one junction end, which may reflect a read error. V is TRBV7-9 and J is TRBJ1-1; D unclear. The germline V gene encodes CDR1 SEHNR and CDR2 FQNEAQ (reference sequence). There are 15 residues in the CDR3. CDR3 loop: CASSAIITMNTETFF. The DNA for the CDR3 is TGTGCCAGCAGCGCAATTATAACCATGAACACTGAAACTTTCTTT. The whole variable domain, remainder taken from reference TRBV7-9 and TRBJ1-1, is DTGVSQNPRHKITKRGQNVTFRCDPISEHNRLYWYRQTLGQGPEFLTYFQNEAQLEKSRLLSDRFSAERPKGSFSTLEIQRTEQGDSAMYLCASSAIITMNTETFFGQGTRLTVV.

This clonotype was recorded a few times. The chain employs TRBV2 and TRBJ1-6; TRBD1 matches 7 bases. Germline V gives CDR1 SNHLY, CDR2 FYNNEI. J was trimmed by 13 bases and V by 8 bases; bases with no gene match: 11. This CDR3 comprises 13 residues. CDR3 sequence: CASYDRDDRPLHF. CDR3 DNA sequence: TGTGCCAGCTACGACAGGGATGATCGTCCCCTCCACTTT.

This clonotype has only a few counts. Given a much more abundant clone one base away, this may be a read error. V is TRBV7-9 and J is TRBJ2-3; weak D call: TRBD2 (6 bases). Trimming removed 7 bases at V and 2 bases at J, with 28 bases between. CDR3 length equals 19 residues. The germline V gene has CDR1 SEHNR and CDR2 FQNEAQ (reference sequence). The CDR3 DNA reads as TGTGCCAGCAACTCCCCTTCTAGTGGGTCCGGCGGGATCACAGATACGCAGTATTTT. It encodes CASNSPSSGSGGITDTQYF.

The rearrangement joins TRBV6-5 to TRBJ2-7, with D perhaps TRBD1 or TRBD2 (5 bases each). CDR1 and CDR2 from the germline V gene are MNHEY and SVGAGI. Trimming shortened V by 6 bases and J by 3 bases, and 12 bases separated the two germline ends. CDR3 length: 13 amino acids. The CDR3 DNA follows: TGTGCCAGCAGCGCCGGGACGGTCTACGAGCAGTACTTC. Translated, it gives CASSAGTVYEQYF.

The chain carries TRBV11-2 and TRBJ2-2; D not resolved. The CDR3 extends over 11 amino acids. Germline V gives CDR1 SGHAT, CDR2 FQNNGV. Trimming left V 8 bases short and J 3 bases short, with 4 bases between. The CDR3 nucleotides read TGTGCCAGCGAGGACACCGGGGAGCTGTTTTTT. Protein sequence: CASEDTGELFF.

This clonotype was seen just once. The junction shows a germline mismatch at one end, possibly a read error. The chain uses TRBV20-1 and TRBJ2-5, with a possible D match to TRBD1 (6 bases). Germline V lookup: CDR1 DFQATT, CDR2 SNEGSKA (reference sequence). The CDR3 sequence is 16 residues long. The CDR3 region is CSASNSPDRFQETQCF. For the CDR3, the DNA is TGCAGTGCCAGTAATTCTCCAGACAGGTTCCAAGAGACCCAGTGCTTC.

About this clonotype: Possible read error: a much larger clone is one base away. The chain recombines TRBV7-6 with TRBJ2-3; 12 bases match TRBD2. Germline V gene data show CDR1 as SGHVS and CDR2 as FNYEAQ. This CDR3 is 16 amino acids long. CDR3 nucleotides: TGTACCAGCAGCTTAATGACTAGCGGGGGCGCGGATACGCAGTATTTT. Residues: CTSSLMTSGGADTQYF.

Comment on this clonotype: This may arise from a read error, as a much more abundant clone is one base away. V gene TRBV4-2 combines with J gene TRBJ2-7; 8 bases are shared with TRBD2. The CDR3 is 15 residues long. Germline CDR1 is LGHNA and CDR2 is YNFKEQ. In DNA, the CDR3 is TGTGCCAGCAGGGGATTAGCGGGAAGTTCCTACGTGCAGTACTTC. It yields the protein CASRGLAGSSYVQYF.

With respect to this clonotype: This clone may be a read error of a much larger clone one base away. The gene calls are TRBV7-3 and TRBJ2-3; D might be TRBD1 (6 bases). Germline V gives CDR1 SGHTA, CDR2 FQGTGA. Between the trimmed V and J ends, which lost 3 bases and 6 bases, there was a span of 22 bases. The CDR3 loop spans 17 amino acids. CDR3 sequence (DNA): TGTGCCAGCAGCTTCCTAGGTCGGCAGGATAGGGGGGATACGCAGTATTTT. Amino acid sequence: CASSFLGRQDRGDTQYF. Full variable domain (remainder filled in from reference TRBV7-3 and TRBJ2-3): GAGVSQTPSNKVTEKGKYVELRCDPISGHTALYWYRQSLGQGPEFLIYFQGTGAADDSGLPNDRFFAVRPEGSVSTLKIQRTERGDSAVYLCASSFLGRQDRGDTQYFGPGTRLTVL.

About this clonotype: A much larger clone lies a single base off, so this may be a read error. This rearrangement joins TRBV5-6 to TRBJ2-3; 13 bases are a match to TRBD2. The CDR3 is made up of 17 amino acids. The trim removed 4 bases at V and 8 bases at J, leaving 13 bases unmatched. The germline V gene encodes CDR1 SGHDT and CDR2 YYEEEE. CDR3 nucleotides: TGTGCCAGCAGCCTACTAGCGGGGGGGCCGGGAGTAGCTACGCAGTATTTT. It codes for CASSLLAGGPGVATQYF.